The source of this T cell receptor (beta chain) is a study of shared clonotypes between healthy human individuals. Whole-study results and caveats: Richness estimates generally favored naive over memory subsets. Clonotype sharing among donors, it was expected, would be affected by sequencing depth.

Turning to this clone: Its antigen is unidentified. The sample holds other DNA sequences that translate to the same CDR3.

Terminally differentiated effector memory CD45RA+ cells were excluded from the naive CD8 cells, which were CD45RO-negative and positively selected for CCR7. There were no recent acute infections or vaccinations among the donors, who were healthy HIV-negative adults. Several immunoSEQ plates received, in even portions, the genomic DNA of each subset. Assay: immunoSEQ multiplex PCR; the TCRdb copy retains only in-frame clones and omits some. The sample carries millions of clones, roughly 94% recorded once. The CDR3 runs to 14 residues. Trimming removed 3 bases at V and 4 bases at J, with 14 bases between. Germline values: CDR1 SGDLS, CDR2 YYNGEE.

This chain links TRBV9 with TRBJ2-7; D might be TRBD1 or TRBD2, each matching 5 bases. This TCR derives from a man younger than 30 in good health. The sequenced sample consisted of naive CD8+ T cells sorted from blood. For the CDR3, the DNA is TGTGCCAGCAGCGCCCGGGACGGAGGATACGAGCAGTACTTC. Translating it yields CASSARDGGYEQYF.